A single sample gave rise to the 28 T cell receptor beta chains below, sequenced in a study of identical twins. From the 5' RACE reads, TCRdb called clonotypes with MiXCR, one entry per CDR3 protein. The sample records some 1,600,000 distinct CDR3 sequences, about 30% being singletons. Sequenced material: cord blood. These receptors all stem from a newborn girl in good health.

The rearrangement links TRBV4-1 to TRBJ2-1; possibly TRBD2 for D (5 bases). The CDR3 extends over 13 amino acids. V lost 0 bases and J lost 13, with 13 bases in between. The V gene's germline CDR1 is MGHRA and CDR2 YSYEKL. Here the CDR3 DNA reads TGCGCCAGCAGCCAAGATCGGGGTAGCCAACAGTTCTTC. Translating it yields CASSQDRGSQQFF.

This chain uses TRBV25-1 with TRBJ1-6; a possible D gene is TRBD1 (5 bases). V was cut by 3 bases and J by 2 bases, with 5 bases left in between. The germline V gene encodes CDR1 MGHDK and CDR2 SYGVNS. There are 14 residues in the CDR3. The CDR3 bases are TGTGCCAGCAGTGAGGACACCTATAATTCACCCCTCCACTTT. It codes for CASSEDTYNSPLHF.

This clonotype showed up just a few times. V usage is TRBV4-1 and J usage is TRBJ1-1; 9 bases fit TRBD1. Germline CDR1 and CDR2: MGHRA and YSYEKL. The V segment lost 4 bases and the J segment 5 bases; nucleotides outside the gene matches: 5. This CDR3 has 14 amino acids. CDR3 in DNA: TGCGCCAGCAGCCGACTAGACAGGGGGACTGAAGCTTTCTTT. It specifies CASSRLDRGTEAFF.

The sample holds a few counts of this clonotype. The rearrangement uses TRBV20-1 and TRBJ2-5, with a tentative D call TRBD1 (6 bases). The CDR3 is 12 amino acids. Trimming removed 6 bases at V and 3 bases at J, with 11 bases between. The germline gives CDR1 DFQATT, CDR2 SNEGSKA (reference sequence). CDR3 DNA: TGCAGTGCGGTGGGGGCGGAAGAGACCCAGTACTTC. Translated: CSAVGAEETQYF.

This clonotype was seen a handful of times. The chain is built from TRBV4-2 and TRBJ1-1, with unresolved D. V was shortened by 3 bases and J by 1 base, with 18 bases between the two germline ends. Germline values: CDR1 LGHNA, CDR2 YNFKEQ. This CDR3 contains 17 residues. The CDR3, as DNA: TGTGCCAGCAGCCACCCAAATCTGGCAGCGGGGAACACTGAAGCTTTCTTT. It specifies CASSHPNLAAGNTEAFF.

The chain couples TRBV12-3 or TRBV12-4 to TRBJ2-7, with 15 bases that match TRBD2. This CDR3 contains 18 residues. V gave up 5 bases and J gave up 0 bases; unmatched junction bases: 8. The CDR3 spells CASSTGLAGGASSYEQYF. Written as DNA, the CDR3 is TGTGCCAGCAGTACGGGACTAGCGGGGGGTGCTAGCTCCTACGAGCAGTACTTC.

Worth noting for this clonotype: Mismatch with germline at one junction end may stem from a read error. The chain uses TRBV4-2 and TRBJ2-1; D might be TRBD2 (7 bases). This CDR3 has 17 residues. Germline assignment: CDR1 LGHNA and CDR2 YNFKEQ. Here the CDR3 reads CASSQDGWGGAYNEQCF. Written as DNA, the CDR3 is TGTGCCAGCAGCCAGGACGGTTGGGGGGGCGCCTACAATGAGCAGTGCTTC.

This chain uses TRBV21-1 with TRBJ2-5; the table's TRBD1 call for D was not verified on the DNA. TRBV21-1 is described as a pseudogene. CDR3 size: 13 residues. The CDR3 bases are TGTGCCAGCACCTCAGGGGGCCTGGAGACCCAGTACTTC. It translates to CASTSGGLETQYF.

The chain has TRBV20-1 and TRBJ1-1; no clear D gene. Germline CDR1 and CDR2: DFQATT and SNEGSKA (reference sequence). V lost 6 bases to trimming and J lost 7 bases, with 12 bases between them. The CDR3 covers 11 residues. CDR3 sequence: CSAPRRGEAFF. The CDR3, as DNA: TGCAGTGCCCCCAGGCGAGGTGAAGCTTTCTTT.

In this sample, this clonotype turned up a few times. V usage is TRBV24-1 and J usage is TRBJ2-5; 10 positions agree with TRBD2. The germline gives CDR1 KGHDR, CDR2 SFDVKD. The CDR3 sequence is 17 residues long. Trimming at V came to 1 base and at J to 2 bases, leaving 6 bases not matched to a gene. CDR3 sequence (DNA): TGTGCCACCAGTGATTTTGGCCTAGCGGGAGCACAAGAGACCCAGTACTTC. It codes for CATSDFGLAGAQETQYF.

This clonotype was counted ten times or more. The CDR3 protein is CASSGNRAATNEKLFF. In nucleotides, the CDR3 is TGTGCCAGCAGTGGGAACAGGGCAGCAACTAATGAAAAACTGTTTTTT. J is TRBJ1-4 and V is TRBV27, with D perhaps TRBD1 (6 bases). This CDR3 is 16 amino acids long. Germline-derived CDR1 and CDR2 are MNHEY and SMNVEV (reference sequence). The V end lost 5 bases, the J end lost 0 bases, and 13 bases lay between the germline ends.

Many counts were recorded for this clonotype. V gene TRBV3-1 combines with J gene TRBJ2-1; D is unclear. This CDR3 region has 14 residues. V was shortened by 4 bases and J by 0 bases, with 7 bases between the two germline ends. Germline values: CDR1 LGHDT, CDR2 YNNKEL (reference sequence). The CDR3 protein is CASSPDPSYNEQFF. For the CDR3, the DNA is TGTGCCAGCAGCCCAGACCCCTCCTACAATGAGCAGTTCTTC.

This clonotype came up a few times. The chain joins TRBV13 to TRBJ2-4; a weak D match, TRBD2 (7 bases). From germline, CDR1 is PRHDT and CDR2 FYEKMQ (reference sequence). The CDR3 covers 18 residues. Trimming cost V 4 bases and J 2 bases, with 21 bases left between them. CDR3 amino acids: CASSSQLGGGGSKNIQYF. CDR3 coding DNA: TGTGCCAGCAGCTCCCAACTGGGGGGGGGCGGATCCAAAAACATTCAGTACTTC.

V is TRBV4-1 and J is TRBJ2-1, with 11 bases identical to TRBD1. CDR1 and CDR2 (germline): MGHRA, YSYEKL. CDR3 length equals 16 residues. V lost 6 bases, J lost 3 bases, and 7 bases stayed unmatched. CDR3 sequence: CASSSMGQGDYNEQFF. The CDR3 nucleotides read TGCGCCAGCAGTAGTATGGGACAGGGGGACTACAATGAGCAGTTCTTC.

The CDR3 DNA reads as TGTGCCAGCAGCCCGGGACAGGAGGACACTGAAGCTTTCTTT. This sequence encodes CASSPGQEDTEAFF. The chain links TRBV13 to TRBJ1-1; 8 bases fit TRBD1. Per the germline V gene, CDR1 is PRHDT and CDR2 is FYEKMQ (reference sequence). With 5 bases clipped from V and 3 bases from J, the junction kept 5 bases outside the gene matches. This CDR3 contains 14 residues.

Written as DNA, the CDR3 is TGTGCCAGCAGCCTAGGGGTAGCGGGTAACAATGAGCAGTTCTTC. Its protein product is CASSLGVAGNNEQFF. V and J are TRBV7-2 and TRBJ2-1, with 7 bases identical to TRBD2. Trimming at V came to 5 bases and at J to 5 bases, leaving 9 bases not matched to a gene. Per germline, CDR1 SGHTA and CDR2 FQGNSA. The length of the CDR3 is 15 residues.

In regard to this clonotype: One end of the junction fails to match germline, which may point to a read error. This chain links TRBV5-1 with TRBJ2-5; the D is unclear. The CDR3 contains 11 residues. The V gene's germline CDR1 is SGHRS and CDR2 YFSETQ. DNA of the CDR3: TGCGCCAGTAGAAACCAAGGGACCCAGTACTTC. Its protein is CASRNQGTQYF. Using reference TRBV5-1 and TRBJ2-5 for the parts outside the CDR3, the full variable domain is KAGVTQTPRYLIKTRGQQVTLSCSPISGHRSVSWYQQTPGQGLQFLFEYFSETQRNKGNFPGRFSGRQFSNSRSEMNVSTLELGDSALYLCASRNQGTQYFGPGTRLLVL.

This rearrangement joins TRBV27 to TRBJ2-5; 8 nucleotides align to TRBD2. This CDR3 region has 15 residues. Germline CDR1 reads MNHEY; CDR2 reads SMNVEV (reference sequence). The J segment lost 11 bases and the V segment lost 5 bases, leaving 16 bases of the junction unmatched. The DNA of the CDR3 is TGTGCCAGCAGTATCCGGACTAGCCGAATGGATGAGCAGTACTTC. Amino acid sequence: CASSIRTSRMDEQYF.

Points on this clonotype: Mismatch with germline at one junction end may stem from a read error. V and J are TRBV29-1 and TRBJ1-1; D is uncertain. Germline V gives CDR1 SQVTM, CDR2 ANQGSEA. CDR3 length equals 13 residues. Written as DNA, the CDR3 is TGCAGCGTTGAAGGGCAGTCGAACGCTGAAGCTTTCTTT. Its translation is CSVEGQSNAEAFF. The entire variable domain, with the rest obtained from reference TRBV29-1 and TRBJ1-1, is as follows: SAVISQKPSRDICQRGTSLTIQCQVDSQVTMMFWYRQQPGQSLTLIATANQGSEATYESGFVIDKFPISRPNLTFSTLTVSNMSPEDSSIYLCSVEGQSNAEAFFGQGTRLTVV.

This clonotype was seen more than once but under ten times. The chain is built from TRBV7-8 and TRBJ2-3; D gene uncertain. The CDR3 loop spans 15 amino acids. Looked up from germline, CDR1 is SGHVS and CDR2 is FQNEAQ. V was pared by 3 bases and J by 4 bases, with 14 bases between. CDR3 amino acids: CASSLRLARSDTQYF. DNA of the CDR3: TGTGCCAGCAGCTTGAGACTCGCGAGGTCAGATACGCAGTATTTT.

The chain has TRBV27 and TRBJ1-1; 7 positions match TRBD1. V shed 5 bases, J shed 0 bases, and the junction held 6 bases outside the gene matches. The CDR3 totals 15 residues. In germline, CDR1 is MNHEY, CDR2 SMNVEV (reference sequence). The CDR3 loop reads CASSPDRVVNTEAFF. CDR3 sequence (DNA): TGTGCCAGCAGTCCCGACAGGGTGGTGAACACTGAAGCTTTCTTT.

The CDR3 sequence: CASNCRHGDTEAFF. The CDR3 DNA sequence: TGTGCCAGTAATTGTCGGCACGGGGACACTGAAGCTTTCTTT. V gene TRBV19 combines with J gene TRBJ1-1, with D uncertain. The V end lost 7 bases, the J end lost 3 bases, and 15 bases lay between the germline ends. This CDR3 contains 14 residues. Germline V CDR1 and CDR2: LNHDA, SQIVND (reference sequence).

The table lists this clonotype with a few counts. The rearrangement links TRBV12-3 or TRBV12-4 to TRBJ1-4; D remains ambiguous. This CDR3 is 13 amino acids long. V was trimmed by 3 bases and J by 5 bases, leaving 7 bases between them. Here the CDR3 DNA reads TGTGCCAGCAGTTTGAGGGAAAATGAAAAACTGTTTTTT. It translates to CASSLRENEKLFF.

On this clonotype: One end of the junction does not line up with germline, which may come from a read error. The rearrangement joins TRBV5-5 to TRBJ2-5; 14 bases are a match to TRBD2. CDR3 size: 16 residues. Germline V gene data show CDR1 as SGHKS and CDR2 as YYEKEE (reference sequence). CDR3 amino acids: CASTLVGTSGSYEQYF. CDR3 nucleotides: TGTGCCAGCACCTTGGTAGGGACTAGCGGGAGCTATGAGCAGTACTTC.

There are a few counts of this clonotype. V and J are TRBV28 and TRBJ2-5, with TRBD2 matching 9 bases. The CDR3 has 18 residues. After removal of 3 bases from V and 1 base from J, the junction contained 12 bases not matched to a gene. The V gene's germline CDR1 is MDHEN and CDR2 SYDVKM. The CDR3 region has the DNA TGTGCCAGCAGTTTCGCCCAATTAGCGGGAGATGCCCAAGAGACCCAGTACTTC. Translated: CASSFAQLAGDAQETQYF. Full variable domain (remainder filled in from reference TRBV28 and TRBJ2-5): DVKVTQSSRYLVKRTGEKVFLECVQDMDHENMFWYRQDPGLGLRLIYFSYDVKMKEKGDIPEGYSVSREKKERFSLILESASTNQTSMYLCASSFAQLAGDAQETQYFGPGTRLLVL.

This clonotype was seen a handful of times. The DNA is left out, because the CDR3 cannot be placed on it with certainty; the CDR3 is given as TCRdb lists it. The gene calls are TRBV21-1 and TRBJ2-4; the listed D gene, TRBD1, was not tested against the DNA. TRBV21-1 is designated a pseudogene. The CDR3 comprises 19 residues, both ends counted. This chain's CDR3 is CASSKVATGNRIAKNIQYF.

The chain carries TRBV12-3 or TRBV12-4 and TRBJ1-1; 7 bases line up with TRBD1. This CDR3 is 14 amino acids long. V was pared by 7 bases and J by 10 bases, with 15 bases of the junction left unmatched. CDR3 loop: CASTPGQVLRRAFF. The CDR3 nucleotides are TGTGCCAGCACTCCAGGACAGGTACTTCGGAGAGCTTTCTTT.

This rearrangement joins TRBV20-1 to TRBJ2-7, with D perhaps assigned TRBD1 or TRBD2 (5 bases each). Trimming removed 2 bases at V and 0 bases at J, with 11 bases between. Germline CDR1 reads DFQATT; CDR2 reads SNEGSKA (reference sequence). This CDR3 is 14 amino acids long. This CDR3 is CSARWGIGSYEQYF. The CDR3 DNA reads TGCAGTGCTAGATGGGGGATCGGCTCCTACGAGCAGTACTTC.